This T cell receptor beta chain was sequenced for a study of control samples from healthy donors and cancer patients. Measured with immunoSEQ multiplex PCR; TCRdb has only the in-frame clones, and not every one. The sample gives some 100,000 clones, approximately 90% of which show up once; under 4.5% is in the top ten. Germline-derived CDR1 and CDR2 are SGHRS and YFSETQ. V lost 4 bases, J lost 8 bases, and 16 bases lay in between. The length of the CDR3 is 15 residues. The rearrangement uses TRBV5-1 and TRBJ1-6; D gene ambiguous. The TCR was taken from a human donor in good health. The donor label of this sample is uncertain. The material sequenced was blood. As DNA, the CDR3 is TGCGCCAGCAGCCCAACCGGGCCGAAGGATTCACCCCTCCACTTT. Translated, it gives CASSPTGPKDSPLHF.